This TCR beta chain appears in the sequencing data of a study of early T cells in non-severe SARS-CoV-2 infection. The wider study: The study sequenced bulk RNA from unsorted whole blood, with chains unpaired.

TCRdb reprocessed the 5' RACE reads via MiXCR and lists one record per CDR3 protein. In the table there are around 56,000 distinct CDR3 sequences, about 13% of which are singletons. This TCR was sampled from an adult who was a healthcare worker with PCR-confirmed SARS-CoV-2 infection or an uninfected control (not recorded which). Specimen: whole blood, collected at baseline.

CDR3 sequence reads: CSARETGGALITEAFF. The CDR3 DNA sequence: TGCAGTGCTAGAGAAACCGGGGGCGCCTTGATCACTGAAGCTTTCTTT. The rearrangement links TRBV20-1 to TRBJ1-1; perhaps TRBD1 as D (6 bases). The CDR3 runs 16 residues. CDR1 and CDR2 from the germline V gene are DFQATT and SNEGSKA (reference sequence). Between the trimmed V and J ends, which lost 0 bases and 4 bases, there was a span of 18 bases.